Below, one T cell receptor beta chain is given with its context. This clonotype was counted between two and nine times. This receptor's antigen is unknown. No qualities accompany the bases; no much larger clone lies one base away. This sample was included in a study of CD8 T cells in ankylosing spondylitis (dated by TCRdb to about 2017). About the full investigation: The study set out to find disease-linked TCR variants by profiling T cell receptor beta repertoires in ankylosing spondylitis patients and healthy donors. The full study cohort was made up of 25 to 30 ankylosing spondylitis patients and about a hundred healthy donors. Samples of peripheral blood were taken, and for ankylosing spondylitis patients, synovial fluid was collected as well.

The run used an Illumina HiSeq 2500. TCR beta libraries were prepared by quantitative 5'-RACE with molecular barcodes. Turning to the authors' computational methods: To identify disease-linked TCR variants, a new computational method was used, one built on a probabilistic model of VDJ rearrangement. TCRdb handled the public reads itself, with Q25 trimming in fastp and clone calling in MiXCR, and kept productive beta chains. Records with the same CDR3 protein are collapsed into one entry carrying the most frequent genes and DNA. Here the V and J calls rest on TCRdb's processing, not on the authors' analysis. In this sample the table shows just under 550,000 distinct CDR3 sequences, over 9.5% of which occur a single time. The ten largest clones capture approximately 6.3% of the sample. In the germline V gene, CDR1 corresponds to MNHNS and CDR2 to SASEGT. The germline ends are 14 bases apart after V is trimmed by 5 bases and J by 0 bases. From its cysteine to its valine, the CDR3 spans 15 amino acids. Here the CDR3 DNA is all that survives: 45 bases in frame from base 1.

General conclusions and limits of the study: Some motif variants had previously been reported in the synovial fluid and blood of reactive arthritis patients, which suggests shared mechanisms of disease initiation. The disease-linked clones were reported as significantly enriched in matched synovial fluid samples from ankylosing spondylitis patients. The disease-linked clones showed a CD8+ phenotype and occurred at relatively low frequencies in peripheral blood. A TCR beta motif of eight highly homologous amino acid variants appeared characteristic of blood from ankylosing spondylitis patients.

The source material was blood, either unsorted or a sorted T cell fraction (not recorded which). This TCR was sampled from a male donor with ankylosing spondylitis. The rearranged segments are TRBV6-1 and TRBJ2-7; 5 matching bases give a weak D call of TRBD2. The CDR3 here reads CASSRAAASSYEQYV. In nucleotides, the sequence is TGTGCCAGCAGTAGGGCAGCGGCAAGCTCCTACGAGCAGTACGTC.